Each of the 27 T cell receptor beta chains below was sequenced from the same sample in a study of blood T cell repertoires in COVID-19. Sequenced by immunoSEQ multiplex PCR; TCRdb stores in-frame clones only, minus some. Of 150,000 to 200,000 clones detected, 85% appear once; the ten largest clones hold under 6%. The sample taken for sequencing was peripheral blood. Every receptor here comes from a woman between 50 and 59 years old with COVID-19, enrolled during active disease.

This clone was observed once. The chain uses TRBV10-3 and TRBJ1-5; 8 bases line up with TRBD1. V trimming: 7 bases; J trimming: 5 bases; junction bases outside the gene matches: 4. The germline V gene encodes CDR1 ENHRY and CDR2 SYGVKD. The CDR3 is 13 residues long. CDR3 sequence: CAITAGGDQPQHF. The CDR3 bases are TGTGCCATCACGGCAGGGGGCGATCAGCCCCAGCATTTT.

In its sample, this clone was seen once. The chain is built from TRBV4-3 and TRBJ2-7, with D possibly TRBD1 on 6 matching bases. This CDR3 comprises 16 residues. CDR1 is LGHNA and CDR2 is YSLEER in the germline V gene. V was pared by 0 bases and J by 5 bases, with 17 bases between. DNA for the CDR3: TGCGCCAGCAGCCAAGATCTTACGTCCGAGGGGGACGAGCAGTACTTC. Amino acid sequence: CASSQDLTSEGDEQYF.

This clone was observed once. The CDR3 DNA is TGTGCCAGCAGCTTATACGGGGGCTCCTACGAGCAGTACTTC. Its translation: CASSLYGGSYEQYF. The V and J genes are TRBV7-3 and TRBJ2-7; tentative D call: TRBD2 (6 bases). The V end was cut by 2 bases, the J end by 0 bases, with 8 bases between. CDR1 is SGHTA, CDR2 FQGTGA, per germline. The CDR3 extends over 14 amino acids.

Only a few counts were recorded for this clone. This CDR3 is CASSQTSVSYEQYF. As DNA, the CDR3 is TGTGCCAGCAGTCAGACTAGCGTCTCCTACGAGCAGTACTTC. V gene TRBV28 combines with J gene TRBJ2-7; the match to TRBD2 covers 8 bases. The junction had 3 bases not matched to a gene; V was cut back by 5 bases and J by 0 bases. Per germline, CDR1 MDHEN and CDR2 SYDVKM. This CDR3 contains 14 residues.

CDR3 protein: CASTHRGGVGTEAFF. The CDR3 DNA reads TGTGCCAGCACCCATCGAGGGGGGGTGGGAACTGAAGCTTTCTTT. The chain links TRBV7-9 to TRBJ1-1; perhaps TRBD1 as D (6 bases). The CDR3 has 15 residues. V was shortened by 7 bases and J by 5 bases, with 20 bases between the two germline ends. CDR1 is SEHNR and CDR2 is FQNEAQ in the germline V gene (reference sequence). The complete variable domain, with remaining parts taken from reference TRBV7-9 and TRBJ1-1, reads DTGVSQNPRHKITKRGQNVTFRCDPISEHNRLYWYRQTLGQGPEFLTYFQNEAQLEKSRLLSDRFSAERPKGSFSTLEIQRTEQGDSAMYLCASTHRGGVGTEAFFGQGTRLTVV.

The V call is TRBV10-3, the J call TRBJ1-2; 9 bases match TRBD1. V lost 3 bases to trimming and J lost 2 bases; unmatched junction nucleotides: 7. Germline CDR1 reads ENHRY; CDR2 reads SYGVKD. There are 16 residues in the CDR3. Here the CDR3 DNA reads TGTGCCATCAGTGATAGGACAGGGGTCGTCAACTATGGCTACACCTTC. This encodes CAISDRTGVVNYGYTF.

The chain uses TRBV29-1 and TRBJ1-2; 7 positions match TRBD1. The V segment lost 5 bases and the J segment 2 bases; nucleotides outside the gene matches: 5. Germline loops: CDR1 SQVTM, CDR2 ANQGSEA. This CDR3 spans 13 amino acids. Here the CDR3 DNA reads TGCAGCGTTTTGGGACAGCCGAACTATGGCTACACCTTC. Translating gives CSVLGQPNYGYTF. Full variable domain (outside the CDR3, taken from reference TRBV29-1 and TRBJ1-2): SAVISQKPSRDICQRGTSLTIQCQVDSQVTMMFWYRQQPGQSLTLIATANQGSEATYESGFVIDKFPISRPNLTFSTLTVSNMSPEDSSIYLCSVLGQPNYGYTFGSGTRLTVV.

The gene calls are TRBV6-6 and TRBJ2-7, with TRBD2 identical over 8 bases. CDR1 is MNHNY and CDR2 is SVGAGI in the germline V gene (reference sequence). The CDR3 loop spans 11 amino acids. Germline trimming cut 8 bases from V and 3 bases from J; bases unmatched to any gene: 0. CDR3 sequence: CASAGGYEQYF. CDR3 DNA: TGTGCCAGCGCGGGGGGCTACGAGCAGTACTTC.

The rearrangement uses TRBV13 and TRBJ2-5, with 11 bases fitting TRBD2. The CDR3 loop spans 15 amino acids. The germline gives CDR1 PRHDT, CDR2 FYEKMQ (reference sequence). V shed 5 bases, J shed 2 bases, and the junction held 4 bases outside the gene matches. The CDR3: CASSPTSGVQETQYF. The CDR3 nucleotides are TGTGCCAGCAGCCCGACTAGCGGGGTACAAGAGACCCAGTACTTC.

The chain links TRBV21-1 to TRBJ2-5; the D call in the table, TRBD2, was not verified against the DNA. TRBV21-1 represents a pseudogene. The CDR3 runs 15 residues. CDR3 sequence (DNA): TGTGCCAGCAGCTCCGGATGGGGAAGGAGGGAGACCCAGTACTTC. Protein: CASSSGWGRRETQYF.

This rearrangement joins TRBV6-5 to TRBJ2-7, with D tentatively TRBD1 (7 bases). Germline assignment: CDR1 MNHEY and CDR2 SVGAGI. V was pared by 5 bases and J by 0 bases, with 14 bases between. The CDR3 runs 15 residues. The CDR3 is CASSPPQGGSYEQYF. In DNA form, the CDR3 reads TGTGCCAGCAGTCCCCCCCAGGGGGGCTCCTACGAGCAGTACTTC.

V is TRBV7-2 and J is TRBJ2-3; weak D call: TRBD2 (6 bases). V was trimmed by 2 bases and J by 1 base, leaving 13 bases between them. CDR1 and CDR2 from the germline V gene are SGHTA and FQGNSA. The CDR3 sequence is 16 residues long. In DNA form, the CDR3 reads TGTGCCAGCAGCTTAATAGTCCAGCGGGGCACAGATACGCAGTATTTT. Translated, it gives CASSLIVQRGTDTQYF.

The chain employs TRBV19 and TRBJ1-5; possibly TRBD1 for D (6 bases). Trimming removed 7 bases at V and 1 base at J, with 14 bases between. Germline assignment: CDR1 LNHDA and CDR2 SQIVND (reference sequence). The CDR3 is 15 residues long. The CDR3 bases are TGTGCCAGTACACCCCAGGGGTCGAGCAATCAGCCCCAGCATTTT. It is translated as CASTPQGSSNQPQHF.

The chain uses TRBV24-1 and TRBJ2-7; 7 bases map to TRBD1. Trimming at V came to 2 bases and at J to 2 bases, leaving 8 bases not matched to a gene. Germline assignment: CDR1 KGHDR and CDR2 SFDVKD. The CDR3 length is 16 residues. The CDR3 protein is CATSDSSGGAPYEQYF. The CDR3 DNA sequence: TGTGCCACCAGTGATTCTTCAGGGGGAGCCCCCTACGAGCAGTACTTC.

The CDR3 here is CASSWQGVSGELFF. The CDR3 DNA reads TGTGCCAGCAGCTGGCAGGGCGTATCCGGGGAGCTGTTTTTT. This sequence joins TRBV11-3 and TRBJ2-2; tentatively, D is TRBD1 (5 bases). Trimming stripped 4 bases from V and 6 bases from J, with 12 bases between. The germline CDR1 and CDR2 sequences are SGHNT and YENEEA. The CDR3 has 14 amino acids.

This sequence joins TRBV6-5 and TRBJ2-7, with TRBD2 as a possible D gene (7 bases). The CDR3 loop spans 15 amino acids. Between the trimmed V and J ends, which lost 5 bases and 0 bases, there was a span of 14 bases. CDR1 and CDR2 from the germline V gene are MNHEY and SVGAGI. The CDR3 nucleotides read TGTGCCAGCAGTCACGACAGGACTAGCTCCTACGAGCAGTACTTC. It yields the protein CASSHDRTSSYEQYF.

The chain employs TRBV11-2 and TRBJ2-1, with 10 bases matching TRBD2. Trimming cost V 1 base and J 8 bases; bases outside gene matches: 5. There are 15 residues in the CDR3. Germline-derived CDR1 and CDR2 are SGHAT and FQNNGV. CDR3 sequence: CASSLGSGTSDEQFF. The CDR3 DNA reads TGTGCCAGCAGCTTAGGGTCGGGGACTAGCGATGAGCAGTTCTTC.

The chain uses TRBV27 and TRBJ2-1; 9 bases fit TRBD1. CDR1 is MNHEY, CDR2 SMNVEV, per germline (reference sequence). CDR3 length: 15 amino acids. The V and J ends lost 5 bases and 8 bases, in that order; junction bases with no gene match: 10. The chain's CDR3 is CASSAGTGFSDEQFF. CDR3 bases: TGTGCCAGCAGTGCCGGGACAGGGTTTAGTGATGAGCAGTTCTTC.

This chain uses TRBV19 with TRBJ2-7, with 10 bases matching TRBD1. Germline V gene sequence: CDR1 LNHDA, CDR2 SQIVND (reference sequence). The CDR3 covers 15 residues. Trimming at V came to 5 bases and at J to 3 bases, leaving 7 bases not matched to a gene. The CDR3 DNA is TGTGCCAGTAGTGCGGGACAGGGGTCGATCTACGAGCAGTACTTC. This translates into CASSAGQGSIYEQYF.

The genes are TRBV13 and TRBJ1-1; D is unresolved. V was trimmed by 0 bases and J by 5 bases, leaving 16 bases between them. The CDR3 spans 16 residues. Germline V gives CDR1 PRHDT, CDR2 FYEKMQ (reference sequence). The DNA of the CDR3 is TGTGCCAGCAGCTTAGGTCGGGGTTCACTCGGGACTGAAGCTTTCTTT. This sequence encodes CASSLGRGSLGTEAFF.

This sequence joins TRBV3-1 (or the pseudogene TRBV3-2) and TRBJ2-7, with TRBD2 matching over 15 bases. The CDR3 loop spans 16 amino acids. After removal of 4 bases from V and 5 bases from J, the junction contained 6 bases not matched to a gene. Germline loops: CDR1 LGHDT, CDR2 YNNKEL (reference sequence). The CDR3 loop reads CASSRTSGGAIDEQYF. The CDR3 DNA follows: TGTGCCAGCAGCCGGACTAGCGGGGGGGCTATAGACGAGCAGTACTTC.

V gene TRBV7-2 combines with J gene TRBJ1-4; 7 bases align to TRBD1. CDR1 and CDR2 from the germline V gene are SGHTA and FQGNSA. The CDR3 contains 13 residues. V lost 5 bases to trimming and J lost 8 bases; unmatched junction nucleotides: 5. CDR3 coding DNA: TGTGCCAGCAGCGCCGGGACAGTCGAAAAACTGTTTTTT. Residues: CASSAGTVEKLFF. The entire variable domain, with the rest obtained from reference TRBV7-2 and TRBJ1-4, is as follows: GAGVSQSPSNKVTEKGKDVELRCDPISGHTALYWYRQSLGQGLEFLIYFQGNSAPDKSGLPSDRFSAERTGGSVSTLTIQRTQQEDSAVYLCASSAGTVEKLFFGSGTQLSVL.

V usage is TRBV28 and J usage is TRBJ2-7; D might be TRBD1 (5 bases). Trimming removed 6 bases from V and 0 bases from J, with 9 bases in between. CDR3 length: 13 residues. CDR1 and CDR2 (germline): MDHEN, SYDVKM. CDR3: CASRPTDSYEQYF. CDR3 DNA: TGTGCCAGCAGGCCGACAGACTCCTACGAGCAGTACTTC.

The chain carries TRBV9 and TRBJ2-5; TRBD1 matches at 8 bases. Germline values: CDR1 SGDLS, CDR2 YYNGEE. With V trimmed by 9 bases and J by 2 bases, 6 bases remained unmatched. This CDR3 spans 13 amino acids. The CDR3 region is CANDRGSQETQYF. CDR3 nucleotides: TGTGCCAACGACAGGGGTTCTCAAGAGACCCAGTACTTC.

This clone was counted a few times. The chain has TRBV6-2 or TRBV6-3 and TRBJ2-2; tentative D call: TRBD1 (5 bases). Per germline, CDR1 MNHEY and CDR2 SVGEGT. Between the trimmed V and J ends, which lost 2 bases and 2 bases, there was a span of 6 bases. This CDR3 comprises 14 residues. This CDR3 reads CASSYRGNTGELFF. The CDR3 DNA sequence: TGTGCCAGCAGTTACAGGGGAAACACCGGGGAGCTGTTTTTT.

This clone was seen just once. V is TRBV3-1 (or the pseudogene TRBV3-2) and J is TRBJ2-2, with 12 positions matching TRBD1. The germline V gene has CDR1 LGHDT and CDR2 YNNKEL (reference sequence). CDR3 length: 18 amino acids. J was trimmed by 6 bases and V by 4 bases; bases with no gene match: 12. For the CDR3, the DNA is TGTGCCAGCAGCCGTCCCGGGACAGGGGGCGCTGGCTCCGGGGAGCTGTTTTTT. Translating gives CASSRPGTGGAGSGELFF.

V usage is TRBV7-2 and J usage is TRBJ1-1; D might be TRBD1 (5 bases). Germline CDR1 is SGHTA and CDR2 is FQGNSA. V was shortened by 3 bases and J by 7 bases, with 12 bases between the two germline ends. The CDR3 is 13 amino acids. The CDR3 nucleotides read TGTGCCAGCAGCTTTTCAGGGTCGGATGAAGCTTTCTTT. This encodes CASSFSGSDEAFF. Full variable domain (rest looked up from reference TRBV7-2 and TRBJ1-1): GAGVSQSPSNKVTEKGKDVELRCDPISGHTALYWYRQSLGQGLEFLIYFQGNSAPDKSGLPSDRFSAERTGGSVSTLTIQRTQQEDSAVYLCASSFSGSDEAFFGQGTRLTVV.